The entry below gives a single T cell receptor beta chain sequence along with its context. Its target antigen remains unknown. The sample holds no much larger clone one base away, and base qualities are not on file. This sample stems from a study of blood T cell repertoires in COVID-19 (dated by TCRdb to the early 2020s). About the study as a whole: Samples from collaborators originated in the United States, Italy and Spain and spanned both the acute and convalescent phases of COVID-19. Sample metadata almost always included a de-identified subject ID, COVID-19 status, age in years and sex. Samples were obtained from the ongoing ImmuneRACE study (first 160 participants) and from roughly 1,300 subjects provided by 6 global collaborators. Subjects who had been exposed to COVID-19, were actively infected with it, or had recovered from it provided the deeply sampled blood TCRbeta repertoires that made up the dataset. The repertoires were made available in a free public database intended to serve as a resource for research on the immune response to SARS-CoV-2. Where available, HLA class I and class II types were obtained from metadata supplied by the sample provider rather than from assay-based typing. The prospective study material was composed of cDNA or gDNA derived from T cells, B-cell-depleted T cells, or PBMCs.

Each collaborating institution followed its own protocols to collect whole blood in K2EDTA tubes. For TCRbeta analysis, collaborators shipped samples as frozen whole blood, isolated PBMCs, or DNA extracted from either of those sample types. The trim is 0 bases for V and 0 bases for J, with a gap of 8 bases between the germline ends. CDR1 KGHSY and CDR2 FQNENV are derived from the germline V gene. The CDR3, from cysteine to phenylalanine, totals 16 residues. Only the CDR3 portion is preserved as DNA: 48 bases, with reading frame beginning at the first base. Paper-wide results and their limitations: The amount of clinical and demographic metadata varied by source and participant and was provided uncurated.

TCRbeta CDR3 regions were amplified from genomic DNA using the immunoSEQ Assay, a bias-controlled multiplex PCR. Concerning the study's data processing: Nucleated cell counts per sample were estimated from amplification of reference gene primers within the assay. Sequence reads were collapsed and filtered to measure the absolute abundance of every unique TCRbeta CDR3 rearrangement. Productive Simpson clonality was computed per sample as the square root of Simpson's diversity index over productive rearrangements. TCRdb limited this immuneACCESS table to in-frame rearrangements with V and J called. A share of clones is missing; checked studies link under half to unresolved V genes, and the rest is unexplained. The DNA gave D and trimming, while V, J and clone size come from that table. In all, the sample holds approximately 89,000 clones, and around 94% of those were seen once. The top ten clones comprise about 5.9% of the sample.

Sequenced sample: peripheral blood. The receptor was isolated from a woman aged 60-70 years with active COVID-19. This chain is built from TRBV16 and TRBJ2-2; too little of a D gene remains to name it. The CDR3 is CASSQSFGANTGELFF. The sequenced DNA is TGTGCCAGCAGCCAATCCTTCGGTGCGAACACCGGGGAGCTGTTTTTT.